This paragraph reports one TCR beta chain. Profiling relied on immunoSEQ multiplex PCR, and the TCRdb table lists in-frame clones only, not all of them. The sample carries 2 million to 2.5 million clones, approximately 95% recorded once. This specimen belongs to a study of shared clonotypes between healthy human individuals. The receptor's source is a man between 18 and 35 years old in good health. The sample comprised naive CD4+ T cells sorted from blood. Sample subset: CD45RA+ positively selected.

This CDR3 is CASSLPPGGRPSPLHF. The CDR3 nucleotides are TGTGCCAGCAGTTTACCCCCTGGAGGCAGGCCTTCACCCCTCCACTTT. The chain carries TRBV27 and TRBJ1-6; the D is unclear. Germline CDR1 reads MNHEY; CDR2 reads SMNVEV (reference sequence). The CDR3 runs 16 residues. Trimming took off 2 bases at V and 9 bases at J, with 17 bases between the two ends.